These T cell receptor beta chains were read from a single sample in a study of cytomegalovirus exposure and HLA in healthy donors. Only in-frame clones appear in the TCRdb table, and some are missing; sequencing was by immunoSEQ multiplex PCR. The repertoire holds about 110,000 clones, with around 82% as singletons. Sequencing input: PBMCs. Receptor source: a woman younger than 35 in good health and CMV-seronegative. Each CDR3 is given with its conserved first and last residue. Each record gives: J gene, clone size, V gene, D gene, CDR3 DNA, CDR3 protein. A D gene is named only where the DNA matches it firmly. Clone sizes are given selectively: once, few, many, or a class where the clone is expanded.

j_gene: TRBJ2-3; abundance: NA; v_gene: TRBV5-4; d_gene: TRBD1; CDR3nt: TGTGCCAGCAGCCCGACAGGGATTTACACAGATACGCAGTATTTT; CDR3aa: CASSPTGIYTDTQYF
j_gene: TRBJ1-1; abundance: NA; v_gene: TRBV18; d_gene: TRBD1; CDR3nt: TGTGCCAGCTCTTGGACAGGGGAGGCTGAAGCTTTCTTT; CDR3aa: CASSWTGEAEAFF
j_gene: TRBJ2-3; abundance: NA; v_gene: TRBV5-6; d_gene: TRBD1; CDR3nt: TGTGCCAGCAGCTTGGTTAAACAGGGGGCAGATACGCAGTATTTT; CDR3aa: CASSLVKQGADTQYF
j_gene: TRBJ1-5; abundance: NA; v_gene: TRBV19; d_gene: NA; CDR3nt: TGTGCCAGTAGTCTCGGCAGGCCGGCTGGCAATCAGCCCCAGCATTTT; CDR3aa: CASSLGRPAGNQPQHF
j_gene: TRBJ2-4; abundance: few; v_gene: TRBV5-4; d_gene: NA; CDR3nt: TGTGCCAGCAGCTTGACAGGGTCGGGGAACATTCAGTACTTC; CDR3aa: CASSLTGSGNIQYF
j_gene: TRBJ1-1; abundance: NA; v_gene: TRBV18; d_gene: NA; CDR3nt: TGTGCCAGCTCAAGGACAGATTACACTGAAGCTTTCTTT; CDR3aa: CASSRTDYTEAFF
j_gene: TRBJ1-2; abundance: NA; v_gene: TRBV5-4; d_gene: NA; CDR3nt: TGTGCCAGCAGCTCGTCCCCGGCTAACTATGGCTACACCTTC; CDR3aa: CASSSSPANYGYTF
j_gene: TRBJ1-1; abundance: NA; v_gene: TRBV9; d_gene: TRBD1; CDR3nt: TGTGCCAGCAGCGCACAGGGGTGGACTGAAGCTTTCTTT; CDR3aa: CASSAQGWTEAFF
j_gene: TRBJ1-1; abundance: NA; v_gene: TRBV6-6; d_gene: NA; CDR3nt: TGTGCCAGCAGCATTACAGGAATGAACACTGAAGCTTTCTTT; CDR3aa: CASSITGMNTEAFF
j_gene: TRBJ2-7; abundance: NA; v_gene: TRBV27; d_gene: TRBD1; CDR3nt: TGTGCCAGCAGTTTAGGGTCCGGGACAGGGCCCTACGAGCAGTACTTC; CDR3aa: CASSLGSGTGPYEQYF
j_gene: TRBJ1-1; abundance: NA; v_gene: TRBV9; d_gene: NA; CDR3nt: TGTGCCAGCAGCCCCCGTTTGAGCATGAACACTGAAGCTTTCTTT; CDR3aa: CASSPRLSMNTEAFF
j_gene: TRBJ2-2; abundance: NA; v_gene: TRBV6-5; d_gene: TRBD1; CDR3nt: TGTGCCAGCAGTGCCGGGACAGCAAACACCGGGGAGCTGTTTTTT; CDR3aa: CASSAGTANTGELFF
j_gene: TRBJ2-3; abundance: few; v_gene: TRBV7-3; d_gene: NA; CDR3nt: TGTGCCAGCAGCTTAGTGGTGGGGGGTACAGATACGCAGTATTTT; CDR3aa: CASSLVVGGTDTQYF
j_gene: TRBJ2-1; abundance: NA; v_gene: TRBV6-4; d_gene: TRBD1; CDR3nt: TGTGCCAGCAGTGACAACGGACAGGGAGGCAATGAGCAGTTCTTC; CDR3aa: CASSDNGQGGNEQFF